These T cell receptor beta chains were read from a single sample in a study of graft-versus-host responses after intestinal transplantation. No antigens are known for them. The repertoire was sequenced with immunoSEQ multiplex PCR; TCRdb's copy has only in-frame clones and lacks some. The table records roughly 100,000 clones, 85% to 95% of them present only once. Specimen: unstimulated CD8+ T cells sorted from spleen or lymph node cells, collected before transplant. These receptors were obtained from a human donor who was the organ donor for an intestinal transplant. CDR3s include the opening cysteine and the closing phenylalanine or tryptophan. Each record gives: D gene, V gene, J gene, clone size, CDR3 protein, CDR3 DNA. D genes are given only for firm matches. Not every row has a clone size; where given, it reads once, few, many or a size class.

>.|TRBV5-4|TRBJ1-2|once
CASSGLMEGTYGYTF
TGTGCCAGCAGCGGGCTTATGGAGGGCACCTATGGCTACACCTTC
>TRBD2|TRBV6-1|TRBJ2-7|few
CASSEEGTSGSEQYF
TGTGCCAGCAGTGAAGAGGGGACTAGCGGGAGCGAGCAGTACTTC
>TRBD1|TRBV6-1|TRBJ1-1|.
CASSDGTGMNTEAFF
TGTGCCAGCAGCGATGGGACAGGTATGAACACTGAAGCTTTCTTT
>.|TRBV15|TRBJ2-1|.
CATSADGSGEQFF
TGTGCCACCAGCGCCGACGGGAGCGGTGAGCAGTTCTTC
>.|TRBV6-6|TRBJ2-7|few
CASSYSGGHEQYF
TGTGCCAGCAGTTACTCTGGGGGCCACGAGCAGTACTTC
>.|TRBV21-1|TRBJ2-3|.
CASSKFQTDLVCTDTQYF
TGTGCCAGCAGCAAATTTCAGACAGACCTAGTGTGCACAGATACGCAGTATTTT
>.|TRBV28|TRBJ1-1|.
CASTHGQGNTEAFF
TGTGCCAGCACCCACGGCCAGGGGAACACTGAAGCTTTCTTT
>.|TRBV9|TRBJ1-4|.
CASSVEVEGGKLFF
TGTGCCAGCAGCGTAGAAGTGGAAGGGGGAAAACTGTTTTTT
>TRBD1|TRBV29-1|TRBJ1-1|.
CSVDGGQGVPEAFF
TGCAGCGTTGATGGGGGACAGGGGGTTCCTGAAGCTTTCTTT
>.|TRBV5-1|TRBJ2-1|.
CASSLAGSDSYNEQFF
TGCGCCAGCAGCTTGGCCGGGAGCGATTCCTACAATGAGCAGTTCTTC
>.|TRBV7-9|TRBJ1-1|.
CASSSTMNTEAFF
TGTGCCAGCAGCTCTACCATGAACACTGAAGCTTTCTTT
>.|TRBV6-1|TRBJ2-7|.
CASVDTTYEQYF
TGTGCCAGCGTGGACACTACCTACGAGCAGTACTTC
>.|TRBV30|TRBJ1-6|.
CASNGRKGSSYNSPLHF
TGTGCCTCTAACGGGAGAAAAGGGAGCTCCTATAATTCACCCCTCCACTTT
>.|TRBV29-1|TRBJ1-1|.
CSVPRPGDGTEAFF
TGCAGCGTTCCCCGCCCGGGTGATGGAACTGAAGCTTTCTTT
>TRBD1|TRBV5-1|TRBJ1-2|.
CASSFDRDYGYTF
TGCGCCAGCAGCTTTGACAGGGACTATGGCTACACCTTC
>.|TRBV5-4|TRBJ2-3|.
CASSLTPGTDTQYF
TGTGCCAGCAGCTTAACTCCGGGGACAGATACGCAGTATTTT
>TRBD2|TRBV30|TRBJ2-1|.
CACSLAGEQFF
TGTGCCTGTTCTCTAGCGGGAGAGCAGTTCTTC
>.|TRBV5-5|TRBJ2-7|.
CASSFIPRDTNYEQYF
TGTGCCAGCAGTTTCATCCCCAGGGACACCAACTACGAGCAGTACTTC
>.|TRBV13|TRBJ2-7|.
CASSLGVGVGYEQYF
TGTGCCAGCAGCTTAGGGGTAGGGGTCGGCTACGAGCAGTACTTC
>TRBD1|TRBV27|TRBJ1-2|.
CASWDRGLSPGYTF
TGTGCCAGCTGGGACAGGGGGCTCTCACCGGGCTACACCTTC
>.|TRBV9|TRBJ2-2|.
CASSENAGELFF
TGTGCCAGCAGCGAGAACGCGGGGGAGCTGTTTTTT
>.|TRBV4-1|TRBJ2-7|.
CASSQSPGVDEQYF
TGCGCCAGCAGCCAATCGCCGGGGGTCGACGAGCAGTACTTC
>TRBD2|TRBV4-1|TRBJ2-7|.
CASSHPPGLAGGEQYF
TGCGCCAGCAGCCACCCGCCGGGACTAGCGGGAGGCGAGCAGTACTTC
>.|TRBV13|TRBJ2-7|.
CASSSYRERYEQYF
TGTGCCAGCAGCTCATACAGGGAGAGGTACGAGCAGTACTTC
>.|TRBV9|TRBJ1-2|.
CASSVGDSSSYGYTF
TGTGCCAGCAGCGTAGGTGACAGCTCAAGTTATGGCTACACCTTC
>.|TRBV28|TRBJ2-3|.
CASGLGALDTQYF
TGTGCCAGCGGTTTGGGAGCTTTGGATACGCAGTATTTT
>TRBD1|TRBV15|TRBJ2-5|once
CAIGTDQETQYF
TGTGCCATAGGGACAGACCAAGAGACCCAGTACTTC